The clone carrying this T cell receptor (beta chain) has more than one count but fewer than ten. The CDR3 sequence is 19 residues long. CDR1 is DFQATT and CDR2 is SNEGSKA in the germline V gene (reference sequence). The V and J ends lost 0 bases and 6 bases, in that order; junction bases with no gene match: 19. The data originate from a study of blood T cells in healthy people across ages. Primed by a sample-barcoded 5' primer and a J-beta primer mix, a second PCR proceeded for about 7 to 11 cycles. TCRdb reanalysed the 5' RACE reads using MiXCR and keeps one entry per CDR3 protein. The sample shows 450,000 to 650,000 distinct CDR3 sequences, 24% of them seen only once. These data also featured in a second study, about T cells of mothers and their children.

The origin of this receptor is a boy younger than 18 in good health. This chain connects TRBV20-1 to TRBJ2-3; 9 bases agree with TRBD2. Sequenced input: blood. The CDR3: CSARDVGGVAGVRWDTQYF. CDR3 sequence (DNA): TGCAGTGCTAGAGATGTAGGAGGGGTAGCGGGAGTACGGTGGGATACGCAGTATTTT.